This is a list of T cell receptor beta chains from one sample in a study of cytomegalovirus exposure and HLA in healthy donors. Sequenced by immunoSEQ multiplex PCR; TCRdb stores in-frame clones only, minus some. The sample shows about 120,000 clones, 80% of them seen only once. Sequences were obtained from PBMCs. Every receptor here comes from a male donor in good health and CMV-seronegative. Both conserved end residues are part of each CDR3. Fields, in order: D gene, clone size, V gene, J gene, CDR3 DNA, CDR3 protein. A D gene is named only where the DNA matches it firmly. Only some rows state a clone size, as once, few, many or a class for expanded clones.

d_call: .
clone_size: .
v_call: TRBV7-2
j_call: TRBJ1-5
cdr3_nt: TGTGCCAGCAGCTTAGCAGGGGTCAATCAGCCCCAGCATTTT
cdr3_aa: CASSLAGVNQPQHF

d_call: .
clone_size: .
v_call: TRBV18
j_call: TRBJ1-1
cdr3_nt: TGTGCCAGCTCACCCCCGGACAGAACCCAAGGAGCTTTCTTT
cdr3_aa: CASSPPDRTQGAFF

d_call: .
clone_size: .
v_call: TRBV6-1
j_call: TRBJ1-2
cdr3_nt: TGTGCCAGCATGTGGGGGGACTATGGCTACACCTTC
cdr3_aa: CASMWGDYGYTF

d_call: .
clone_size: .
v_call: TRBV28
j_call: TRBJ2-1
cdr3_nt: TGTGCCAGCAGTGCGCTACGGTTTACGGTCCAGCGAGATCGCAATGAGCAGTTCTTC
cdr3_aa: CASSALRFTVQRDRNEQFF

d_call: TRBD2
clone_size: .
v_call: TRBV27
j_call: TRBJ2-5
cdr3_nt: TGTGCCAGCAGTTTTGGGCTAGCGGGAGGAGGTGGGGTGAAGACCCAGTACTTC
cdr3_aa: CASSFGLAGGGGVKTQYF

d_call: TRBD1
clone_size: .
v_call: TRBV7-9
j_call: TRBJ1-1
cdr3_nt: TGTGCCAGCAGCGGATTCGGGACAGGGAACACTGAAGCTTTCTTT
cdr3_aa: CASSGFGTGNTEAFF

d_call: .
clone_size: .
v_call: TRBV30
j_call: TRBJ2-2
cdr3_nt: TGTGCCTGGAGTGTACGAGACTTCCGCACCGGGGAGCTGCTTTTT
cdr3_aa: CAWSVRDFRTGELLF

d_call: TRBD2
clone_size: .
v_call: TRBV15
j_call: TRBJ2-5
cdr3_nt: TGTGCCACCGGCGGGAGGAACCAAGAGACCCAGTACTTC
cdr3_aa: CATGGRNQETQYF

d_call: .
clone_size: .
v_call: TRBV6-1
j_call: TRBJ2-6
cdr3_nt: TGTGCCAGCAGGCTTGCCGGGGCTGGGGCCAACGTCCTGACTTTC
cdr3_aa: CASRLAGAGANVLTF

d_call: TRBD1
clone_size: .
v_call: TRBV30
j_call: TRBJ2-7
cdr3_nt: TGTGCCTGGAGGACAGGGTTGGGGCCCTACGAGCAGTACTTC
cdr3_aa: CAWRTGLGPYEQYF

d_call: TRBD1
clone_size: .
v_call: TRBV6-1
j_call: TRBJ1-4
cdr3_nt: TGTGCCAGCAGTGAAGCAGGGGAGGGACAGGGGTATGAAAAACTGTTTTTT
cdr3_aa: CASSEAGEGQGYEKLFF

d_call: TRBD1
clone_size: .
v_call: TRBV9
j_call: TRBJ1-5
cdr3_nt: TGTGCCAGCAGTCCACAGGGGTATAGCAATCAGCCCCAGCATTTT
cdr3_aa: CASSPQGYSNQPQHF

d_call: TRBD1
clone_size: .
v_call: TRBV4-1
j_call: TRBJ2-7
cdr3_nt: TGCGCCAGCAGCCAAGATAGGGGACAGATCTACGAGCAGTACTTC
cdr3_aa: CASSQDRGQIYEQYF

d_call: .
clone_size: .
v_call: TRBV15
j_call: TRBJ1-1
cdr3_nt: TGTGCCACGGGGGCGGGGGTCATGAACACTGAAGCTTTCTTT
cdr3_aa: CATGAGVMNTEAFF

d_call: .
clone_size: .
v_call: TRBV11-2
j_call: TRBJ1-1
cdr3_nt: TGTGCCAGCAGCTTAGTCGGGAGGGAAGCTTTCTTT
cdr3_aa: CASSLVGREAFF

d_call: TRBD1
clone_size: .
v_call: TRBV5-1
j_call: TRBJ1-6
cdr3_nt: TGCGCCAGCAGCTTGGAGGGGACAGGGGATTCACCCCTCCACTTT
cdr3_aa: CASSLEGTGDSPLHF

d_call: TRBD2
clone_size: few
v_call: TRBV18
j_call: TRBJ2-7
cdr3_nt: TGTGCCAGCTCACCACTGGCTAGCGGGTTGGACTCCTACGAGCAGTACTTC
cdr3_aa: CASSPLASGLDSYEQYF

d_call: TRBD2
clone_size: .
v_call: TRBV27
j_call: TRBJ2-1
cdr3_nt: TGTGCCAGCAGTTTTCTCCTAGCGGGGGGGCCGACTGAGCAGTTCTTC
cdr3_aa: CASSFLLAGGPTEQFF

d_call: TRBD1
clone_size: .
v_call: TRBV7-9
j_call: TRBJ1-3
cdr3_nt: TGTGCCAGCAGCTTAGAATCAATTACAGGGGATGGAAACACCATATATTTT
cdr3_aa: CASSLESITGDGNTIYF

d_call: TRBD1
clone_size: .
v_call: TRBV30
j_call: TRBJ1-2
cdr3_nt: TGTGCCTGGATAGGACAGGACCTTTACTATGGCTACACCTTC
cdr3_aa: CAWIGQDLYYGYTF

d_call: .
clone_size: .
v_call: TRBV19
j_call: TRBJ1-5
cdr3_nt: TGTGCCAGTAGTATAGTCCAAACAAATAATCAGCCCCAGCATTTT
cdr3_aa: CASSIVQTNNQPQHF

d_call: .
clone_size: .
v_call: TRBV4-3
j_call: TRBJ2-7
cdr3_nt: TGCGCCAGCAGCCAAGGGTTACGGGGAACCTACGAGCAGTACTTC
cdr3_aa: CASSQGLRGTYEQYF

d_call: .
clone_size: few
v_call: TRBV19
j_call: TRBJ2-2
cdr3_nt: TGTGCCAGTAGGGTATTATGGGGGGATGGCACCGGGGAGCTGTTTTTT
cdr3_aa: CASRVLWGDGTGELFF

d_call: TRBD1
clone_size: .
v_call: TRBV7-9
j_call: TRBJ1-2
cdr3_nt: TGTTCCAGCAGCTTGAGCGGGGACAGGGGACCATATGGGTACACCTTC
cdr3_aa: CSSSLSGDRGPYGYTF

d_call: .
clone_size: .
v_call: TRBV20-1
j_call: TRBJ2-7
cdr3_nt: TGCAGTGCGCGGGACGTCTACGAGCAGTACTTC
cdr3_aa: CSARDVYEQYF

d_call: .
clone_size: .
v_call: TRBV7-9
j_call: TRBJ1-2
cdr3_nt: TGTGCCAGCAGCTTAGGGTTGCGCGGCTACACCTTC
cdr3_aa: CASSLGLRGYTF

d_call: TRBD1
clone_size: .
v_call: TRBV5-5
j_call: TRBJ1-5
cdr3_nt: TGTGCCAGCAGCGCCCACGGGACAGGGAGGGCTTATAGCAATCAGCCCCAGCATTTT
cdr3_aa: CASSAHGTGRAYSNQPQHF

d_call: .
clone_size: .
v_call: TRBV25-1
j_call: TRBJ2-7
cdr3_nt: TGTGCCAGCAGGGGCGGGCGAGCCTACGAGCAGTACTTC
cdr3_aa: CASRGGRAYEQYF

d_call: .
clone_size: .
v_call: TRBV7-2
j_call: TRBJ1-5
cdr3_nt: TGTGCCAGCAGCGCTGGAAATCCAGGGGCCCAGCATTTT
cdr3_aa: CASSAGNPGAQHF

d_call: TRBD2
clone_size: .
v_call: TRBV5-1
j_call: TRBJ2-1
cdr3_nt: TGCGCCAGCAGCCCCCAGGCCAGCGGGAGTATGAATGAGCAGTTCTTC
cdr3_aa: CASSPQASGSMNEQFF

d_call: .
clone_size: .
v_call: TRBV19
j_call: TRBJ1-6
cdr3_nt: TGTGCCAGTAGTATATCGGCAGGCCCTAATTCACCCCTCCACTTT
cdr3_aa: CASSISAGPNSPLHF

d_call: .
clone_size: once
v_call: TRBV7-6
j_call: TRBJ2-1
cdr3_nt: TGTGCCAGCGGGGGCCGCTACAATGAGCAGTTCTTC
cdr3_aa: CASGGRYNEQFF

d_call: TRBD2
clone_size: .
v_call: TRBV5-6
j_call: TRBJ2-3
cdr3_nt: TGTGCCAGCACCTCATGGGGGGGAGAGCCCGCAGATACGCAGTATTTT
cdr3_aa: CASTSWGGEPADTQYF

d_call: .
clone_size: .
v_call: TRBV7-2
j_call: TRBJ1-5
cdr3_nt: TGTGCCAGCAGCTTTGACGGGGGGCAGCCCCAGCATTTT
cdr3_aa: CASSFDGGQPQHF

d_call: .
clone_size: .
v_call: TRBV19
j_call: TRBJ2-7
cdr3_nt: TGTGCCAGTAATAAAGGAGGCTCGGCCTACGAGCAGTACTTC
cdr3_aa: CASNKGGSAYEQYF

d_call: .
clone_size: .
v_call: TRBV7-9
j_call: TRBJ2-7
cdr3_nt: TGTGCCAGCAGCGATATCCCCAACAACTACGAGCAGTACTTC
cdr3_aa: CASSDIPNNYEQYF

d_call: .
clone_size: .
v_call: TRBV20-1
j_call: TRBJ1-1
cdr3_nt: TGCAGTGCTAGTACAGGGCGAACTTTCTTT
cdr3_aa: CSASTGRTFF

d_call: TRBD1
clone_size: .
v_call: TRBV10-1
j_call: TRBJ2-7
cdr3_nt: TGCGCCAGCAGCAACAGGGGGTTCAACGAGCAGTACTTC
cdr3_aa: CASSNRGFNEQYF

d_call: TRBD1
clone_size: .
v_call: TRBV13
j_call: TRBJ2-1
cdr3_nt: TGTGCCAGCAGCTTTAGGACAGGGTATGGGAATGAGCAGTTCTTC
cdr3_aa: CASSFRTGYGNEQFF

d_call: TRBD1
clone_size: once
v_call: TRBV19
j_call: TRBJ1-1
cdr3_nt: TGTGCCAGTAGTACCTGGACAGGATCCTCCACTGAAGCTTTCTTT
cdr3_aa: CASSTWTGSSTEAFF

d_call: .
clone_size: .
v_call: TRBV2
j_call: TRBJ2-3
cdr3_nt: TGTGCCAGCAGTGCGGGAGAAGTACTCCGGACCACAGATACGCAGTATTTT
cdr3_aa: CASSAGEVLRTTDTQYF

d_call: TRBD1
clone_size: .
v_call: TRBV7-9
j_call: TRBJ2-7
cdr3_nt: TGTGCCAGCAGACCTGGCCGGGACAGGGTCTCCTACGAGCAGTACTTC
cdr3_aa: CASRPGRDRVSYEQYF

d_call: TRBD2
clone_size: .
v_call: TRBV29-1
j_call: TRBJ2-7
cdr3_nt: TGCAGCGCCCGACTAGCGGGAGCGGGGCCCTACGAGCAGTACTTC
cdr3_aa: CSARLAGAGPYEQYF

d_call: .
clone_size: .
v_call: TRBV10-3
j_call: TRBJ1-1
cdr3_nt: TGTGCCATCGGTCACAGTGAGAGTGAAGCTTTCTTT
cdr3_aa: CAIGHSESEAFF

d_call: TRBD1
clone_size: few
v_call: TRBV25-1
j_call: TRBJ2-5
cdr3_nt: TGTGCCAGCAGTGGCCGGGACAGGGGGCTCCAAGAGACCCAGTACTTC
cdr3_aa: CASSGRDRGLQETQYF

d_call: TRBD2
clone_size: .
v_call: TRBV27
j_call: TRBJ2-3
cdr3_nt: TGTGCCAGCAGTTTATGGACCGGGACTAGCGAACGACACACAGATACGCAGTATTTT
cdr3_aa: CASSLWTGTSERHTDTQYF

d_call: .
clone_size: .
v_call: TRBV6-5
j_call: TRBJ1-2
cdr3_nt: TGTGCCAGCAGTTACTCTCCAGGGCGGTATGGCTACACCTTC
cdr3_aa: CASSYSPGRYGYTF

d_call: .
clone_size: .
v_call: TRBV7-6
j_call: TRBJ1-2
cdr3_nt: TGTGCCAGCAGTCCTCAAGGAGCTAACTATGGCTACACCTTC
cdr3_aa: CASSPQGANYGYTF